This is a list of T cell receptor beta chains from one sample in a study of shared T cell receptors in the human thymus. Repertoires were generated with immunoSEQ multiplex PCR, while TCRdb's copy carries only in-frame clones and drops some. This table holds 600,000 or so clones, roughly 86% found once. The sample was also reused in another study, on human thymus T cells.

The sample comprised thymocytes. Receptors originate from a boy less than two years old with a congenital heart defect. Each CDR3 is given with its conserved first and last residue. Fields, in order: J gene, V gene, D gene, clone size, CDR3 protein, CDR3 DNA. D genes are given only for firm matches. Some rows have no size entry. The others give once, few or many, or a class for an expanded clone.

j_gene: TRBJ2-7; v_gene: TRBV16; d_gene: TRBD1; abundance: NA; CDR3aa: CASSPTGGLGEQYF; CDR3nt: TGTGCCAGCAGCCCGACAGGGGGGCTTGGAGAGCAGTACTTC
j_gene: TRBJ2-7; v_gene: TRBV11-2; d_gene: TRBD1; abundance: NA; CDR3aa: CASSPRTGLRYEQYF; CDR3nt: TGTGCCAGCAGCCCCCGGACAGGGTTGCGGTACGAGCAGTACTTC
j_gene: TRBJ1-1; v_gene: TRBV7-2; d_gene: NA; abundance: NA; CDR3aa: CASSLEGARFMNTEAFF; CDR3nt: TGTGCCAGCAGCTTAGAAGGGGCTCGGTTCATGAACACTGAAGCTTTCTTT
j_gene: TRBJ2-7; v_gene: TRBV5-1; d_gene: TRBD1; abundance: NA; CDR3aa: CASSPPTGVNEQYF; CDR3nt: TGCGCCAGCAGCCCCCCGACAGGGGTCAACGAGCAGTACTTC
j_gene: TRBJ2-1; v_gene: TRBV7-2; d_gene: TRBD2; abundance: NA; CDR3aa: CASSLPSGGTSGEQFF; CDR3nt: TGTGCCAGCAGTCTCCCCAGCGGGGGGACCTCTGGTGAGCAGTTCTTC
j_gene: TRBJ1-5; v_gene: TRBV2; d_gene: NA; abundance: NA; CDR3aa: CASSEGTARNQPQHF; CDR3nt: TGTGCCAGCAGTGAAGGGACAGCTCGCAATCAGCCCCAGCATTTT
j_gene: TRBJ2-7; v_gene: TRBV10-3; d_gene: TRBD2; abundance: few; CDR3aa: CAISELGRGTKQYF; CDR3nt: TGTGCCATCAGTGAATTAGGCCGGGGGACTAAGCAGTACTTC
j_gene: TRBJ2-7; v_gene: TRBV10-2; d_gene: TRBD2; abundance: NA; CDR3aa: CASLSSGGKYEQYF; CDR3nt: TGCGCCAGTCTGTCTAGCGGGGGAAAGTACGAGCAGTACTTC
j_gene: TRBJ2-1; v_gene: TRBV6-6; d_gene: TRBD2; abundance: NA; CDR3aa: CASSHSGTPYNEQFF; CDR3nt: TGTGCCAGCAGTCATAGCGGGACTCCCTACAATGAGCAGTTCTTC
j_gene: TRBJ2-5; v_gene: TRBV7-9; d_gene: NA; abundance: NA; CDR3aa: CAVCSEGAGETQYF; CDR3nt: TGTGCCGTCTGTTCGGAGGGGGCGGGAGAGACCCAGTACTTC
j_gene: TRBJ2-1; v_gene: TRBV9; d_gene: TRBD2; abundance: NA; CDR3aa: CASSERSSGGINEQFF; CDR3nt: TGTGCCAGCAGCGAAAGATCTAGCGGGGGAATTAATGAGCAGTTCTTC
j_gene: TRBJ1-2; v_gene: TRBV11-1; d_gene: NA; abundance: NA; CDR3aa: CASSRGGAYGYTF; CDR3nt: TGTGCCAGCAGCAGAGGGGGTGCCTATGGCTACACCTTC
j_gene: TRBJ2-2; v_gene: TRBV6-1; d_gene: TRBD2; abundance: NA; CDR3aa: CASSEALEREGTGELFF; CDR3nt: TGTGCCAGCAGTGAAGCGCTAGAGCGGGAGGGCACCGGGGAGCTGTTTTTT
j_gene: TRBJ2-6; v_gene: TRBV5-1; d_gene: NA; abundance: NA; CDR3aa: CASSLEQGWISGANVLTF; CDR3nt: TGCGCCAGCAGCTTAGAACAGGGCTGGATCTCTGGGGCCAACGTCCTGACTTTC
j_gene: TRBJ2-7; v_gene: TRBV10-2; d_gene: TRBD1; abundance: NA; CDR3aa: CASSATGQGTYEQYF; CDR3nt: TGCGCCAGCAGCGCCACGGGACAGGGAACCTACGAGCAGTACTTC
j_gene: TRBJ1-1; v_gene: TRBV30; d_gene: TRBD1; abundance: NA; CDR3aa: CACAGTGKPNTEAFF; CDR3nt: TGTGCCTGCGCGGGGACAGGGAAACCGAACACTGAAGCTTTCTTT
j_gene: TRBJ1-4; v_gene: TRBV5-6; d_gene: NA; abundance: NA; CDR3aa: CASSWWTDRNEKLFF; CDR3nt: TGTGCCAGCAGCTGGTGGACAGACCGGAATGAAAAACTGTTTTTT
j_gene: TRBJ1-2; v_gene: TRBV5-1; d_gene: NA; abundance: NA; CDR3aa: CASSLDGGSNYGYPF; CDR3nt: TGCGCCAGCAGCTTGGATGGAGGTTCTAACTATGGCTACCCCTTC
j_gene: TRBJ1-1; v_gene: TRBV5-4; d_gene: TRBD1; abundance: NA; CDR3aa: CASTKTGRENTEAFF; CDR3nt: TGTGCCAGCACCAAGACAGGGCGGGAGAACACTGAAGCTTTCTTT
j_gene: TRBJ2-7; v_gene: TRBV27; d_gene: NA; abundance: once; CDR3aa: CASSSTADEQYF; CDR3nt: TGTGCCAGCAGTTCCACAGCGGACGAGCAGTACTTC
j_gene: TRBJ2-2; v_gene: TRBV11-2; d_gene: NA; abundance: NA; CDR3aa: CASSLDPVLSTGELFF; CDR3nt: TGTGCCAGCAGCTTAGATCCCGTGCTGAGCACCGGGGAGCTGTTTTTT
j_gene: TRBJ2-7; v_gene: TRBV1; d_gene: NA; abundance: NA; CDR3aa: CTSSQESRGSPYEQYF; CDR3nt: TGCACCAGCAGCCAAGAGTCCAGGGGATCTCCCTACGAGCAGTACTTC
j_gene: TRBJ1-4; v_gene: TRBV15; d_gene: NA; abundance: NA; CDR3aa: CATSRAMDEKLFF; CDR3nt: TGTGCCACCAGCAGAGCTATGGATGAAAAACTGTTTTTT
j_gene: TRBJ1-5; v_gene: TRBV7-2; d_gene: NA; abundance: NA; CDR3aa: CASSWGDGNQPQHF; CDR3nt: TGTGCCAGCAGCTGGGGAGATGGCAATCAGCCCCAGCATTTT
j_gene: TRBJ2-1; v_gene: TRBV5-1; d_gene: TRBD2; abundance: NA; CDR3aa: CASSLTSGRIGNEQFF; CDR3nt: TGCGCCAGCAGCTTGACTAGCGGGAGAATAGGGAATGAGCAGTTCTTC
j_gene: TRBJ1-1; v_gene: TRBV5-1; d_gene: TRBD1; abundance: NA; CDR3aa: CASQDRGWNTEAFF; CDR3nt: TGCGCCAGCCAAGACAGGGGGTGGAACACTGAAGCTTTCTTT
j_gene: TRBJ2-1; v_gene: TRBV4-3; d_gene: TRBD2; abundance: NA; CDR3aa: CASSQDIAGVLNEQFF; CDR3nt: TGCGCCAGCAGCCAAGATATAGCGGGCGTACTAAATGAGCAGTTCTTC
j_gene: TRBJ2-5; v_gene: TRBV5-1; d_gene: NA; abundance: NA; CDR3aa: CASSWEWQSYQETQYF; CDR3nt: TGCGCCAGCAGCTGGGAGTGGCAGTCGTACCAAGAGACCCAGTACTTC
j_gene: TRBJ2-7; v_gene: TRBV27; d_gene: NA; abundance: NA; CDR3aa: CASSPLGQGFYEQYF; CDR3nt: TGTGCCAGCAGTCCCCTGGGACAAGGATTTTACGAGCAGTACTTC
j_gene: TRBJ2-7; v_gene: TRBV27; d_gene: TRBD2; abundance: NA; CDR3aa: CASSFFRGAGGPYEQYF; CDR3nt: TGTGCCAGCAGTTTTTTTAGAGGTGCGGGGGGCCCCTACGAGCAGTACTTC
j_gene: TRBJ2-7; v_gene: TRBV6-5; d_gene: TRBD1; abundance: once; CDR3aa: CASSFDRESAYEQYF; CDR3nt: TGTGCCAGCAGTTTCGACAGGGAGTCAGCCTACGAGCAGTACTTC
j_gene: TRBJ2-5; v_gene: TRBV4-3; d_gene: TRBD2; abundance: NA; CDR3aa: CASSQTTGTSGGQETQYF; CDR3nt: TGCGCCAGCAGCCAGACCACCGGGACTAGCGGGGGACAAGAGACCCAGTACTTC
j_gene: TRBJ1-1; v_gene: TRBV27; d_gene: NA; abundance: NA; CDR3aa: CASRGDRTEAFF; CDR3nt: TGTGCCAGCAGGGGCGATCGGACTGAAGCTTTCTTT
j_gene: TRBJ2-7; v_gene: TRBV14; d_gene: NA; abundance: once; CDR3aa: CASSPERDEQYF; CDR3nt: TGTGCCAGCAGCCCCGAGAGGGACGAGCAGTACTTC
j_gene: TRBJ2-7; v_gene: TRBV5-6; d_gene: TRBD2; abundance: few; CDR3aa: CASSSRTSGSAEQYF; CDR3nt: TGTGCCAGCAGCTCCCGGACTAGCGGGTCTGCGGAGCAGTACTTC
j_gene: TRBJ1-6; v_gene: TRBV30; d_gene: NA; abundance: NA; CDR3aa: CAWSVHAVLWNSPLHF; CDR3nt: TGTGCCTGGAGTGTTCATGCGGTATTGTGGAATTCCCCCCTCCACTTT
j_gene: TRBJ2-5; v_gene: TRBV11-2; d_gene: NA; abundance: NA; CDR3aa: CASSLDSGGEETQYF; CDR3nt: TGTGCCAGCAGCTTAGATTCTGGCGGGGAAGAGACCCAGTACTTC
j_gene: TRBJ1-3; v_gene: TRBV2; d_gene: NA; abundance: NA; CDR3aa: CARSGSSGNTIYF; CDR3nt: TGTGCCAGATCGGGGAGCTCTGGAAACACCATATATTTT
j_gene: TRBJ1-5; v_gene: TRBV29-1; d_gene: NA; abundance: once; CDR3aa: CSVLLSENQPQHF; CDR3nt: TGCAGCGTTTTGTTGAGTGAGAATCAGCCCCAGCATTTT
j_gene: TRBJ2-1; v_gene: TRBV6-5; d_gene: NA; abundance: NA; CDR3aa: CASSYCGGSSYNEQFF; CDR3nt: TGTGCCAGCAGTTATTGTGGGGGGAGCTCCTACAATGAGCAGTTCTTC
j_gene: TRBJ2-1; v_gene: TRBV19; d_gene: TRBD2; abundance: NA; CDR3aa: CASSLWALAGAGPEQFF; CDR3nt: TGTGCCAGTAGTCTATGGGCGCTAGCGGGAGCGGGCCCTGAGCAGTTCTTC
j_gene: TRBJ1-1; v_gene: TRBV7-6; d_gene: TRBD1; abundance: few; CDR3aa: CASSPRQGAAPEAFF; CDR3nt: TGTGCCAGCAGCCCAAGACAGGGGGCAGCTCCTGAAGCTTTCTTT
j_gene: TRBJ1-1; v_gene: TRBV4-3; d_gene: NA; abundance: NA; CDR3aa: CASSQDTGFKDEAFF; CDR3nt: TGCGCCAGCAGCCAAGACACAGGGTTTAAGGATGAAGCTTTCTTT
j_gene: TRBJ1-5; v_gene: TRBV28; d_gene: TRBD1; abundance: NA; CDR3aa: CASSLRVGTGWRNQPQHF; CDR3nt: TGTGCCAGCAGTTTGAGGGTCGGGACAGGGTGGCGCAATCAGCCCCAGCATTTT
j_gene: TRBJ2-5; v_gene: TRBV2; d_gene: TRBD1; abundance: NA; CDR3aa: CASSEGQGASETQYF; CDR3nt: TGTGCCAGCAGTGAAGGTCAGGGGGCTTCAGAGACCCAGTACTTC
j_gene: TRBJ1-1; v_gene: TRBV5-6; d_gene: NA; abundance: NA; CDR3aa: CASSTTLNTEAFF; CDR3nt: TGTGCCAGCAGCACGACACTGAACACTGAAGCTTTCTTT
j_gene: TRBJ2-3; v_gene: TRBV11-3; d_gene: TRBD1; abundance: NA; CDR3aa: CASSSTPGQGTDTQYF; CDR3nt: TGTGCCAGCAGCTCAACTCCGGGACAGGGCACAGATACGCAGTATTTT
j_gene: TRBJ1-2; v_gene: TRBV4-3; d_gene: NA; abundance: NA; CDR3aa: CASSHRDRPQGYGYTF; CDR3nt: TGCGCCAGCAGCCACCGAGACAGGCCCCAGGGCTATGGCTACACCTTC
j_gene: TRBJ1-1; v_gene: TRBV2; d_gene: NA; abundance: NA; CDR3aa: CASTRDSTEAFF; CDR3nt: TGTGCCAGCACCCGAGATAGCACTGAAGCTTTCTTT
j_gene: TRBJ1-1; v_gene: TRBV28; d_gene: NA; abundance: NA; CDR3aa: CASSLCPPGQPNTEAFF; CDR3nt: TGTGCCAGCAGTTTATGCCCCCCCGGACAGCCGAACACTGAAGCTTTCTTT
j_gene: TRBJ2-4; v_gene: TRBV30; d_gene: NA; abundance: NA; CDR3aa: CAWSPPRESGNIQYF; CDR3nt: TGTGCCTGGAGCCCTCCCCGGGAGAGTGGAAACATTCAGTACTTC
j_gene: TRBJ2-7; v_gene: TRBV7-2; d_gene: TRBD1; abundance: NA; CDR3aa: CASSGWGQGSDEQYF; CDR3nt: TGTGCCAGCAGCGGCTGGGGACAGGGCTCGGACGAGCAGTACTTC